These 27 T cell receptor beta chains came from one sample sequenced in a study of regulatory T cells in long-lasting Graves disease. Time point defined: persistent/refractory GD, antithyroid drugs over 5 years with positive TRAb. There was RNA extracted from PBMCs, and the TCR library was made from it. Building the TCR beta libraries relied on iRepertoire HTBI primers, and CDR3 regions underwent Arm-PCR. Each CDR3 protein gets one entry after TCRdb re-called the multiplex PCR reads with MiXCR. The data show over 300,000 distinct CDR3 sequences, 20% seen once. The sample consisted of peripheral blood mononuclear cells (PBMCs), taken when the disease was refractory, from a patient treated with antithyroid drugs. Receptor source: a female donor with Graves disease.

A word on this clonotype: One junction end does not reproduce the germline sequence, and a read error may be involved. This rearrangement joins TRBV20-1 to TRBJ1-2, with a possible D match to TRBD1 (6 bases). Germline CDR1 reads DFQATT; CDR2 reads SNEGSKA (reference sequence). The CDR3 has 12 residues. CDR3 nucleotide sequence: TGCAGTGCTTTGCAGGGGAACTATGGCTACTCCTTC. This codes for CSALQGNYGYSF.

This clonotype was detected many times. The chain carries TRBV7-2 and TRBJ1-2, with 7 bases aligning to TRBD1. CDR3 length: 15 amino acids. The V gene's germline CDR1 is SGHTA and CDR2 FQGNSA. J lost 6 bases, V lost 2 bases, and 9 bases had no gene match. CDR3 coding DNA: TGTGCCAGCAGCTTACTAGGACAGGCGAGTGATGGCTACACCTTC. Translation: CASSLLGQASDGYTF.

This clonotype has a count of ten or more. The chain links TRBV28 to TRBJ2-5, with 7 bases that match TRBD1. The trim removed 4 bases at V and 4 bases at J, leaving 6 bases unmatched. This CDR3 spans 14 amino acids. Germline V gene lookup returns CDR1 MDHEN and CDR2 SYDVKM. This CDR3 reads CASSSLTGAETQYF. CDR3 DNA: TGTGCCAGCAGTTCACTTACAGGGGCAGAGACCCAGTACTTC.

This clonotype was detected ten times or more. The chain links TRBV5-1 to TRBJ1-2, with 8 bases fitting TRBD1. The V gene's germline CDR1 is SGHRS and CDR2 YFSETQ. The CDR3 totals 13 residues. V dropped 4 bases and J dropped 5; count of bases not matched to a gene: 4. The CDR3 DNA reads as TGCGCCAGCAGCCACGGACAGGGTTATGGCTACACCTTC. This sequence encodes CASSHGQGYGYTF.

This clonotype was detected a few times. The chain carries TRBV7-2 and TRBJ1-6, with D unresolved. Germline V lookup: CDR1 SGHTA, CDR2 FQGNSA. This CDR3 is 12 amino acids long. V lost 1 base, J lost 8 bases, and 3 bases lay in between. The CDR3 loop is CASSLDYSPLHF. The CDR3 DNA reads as TGTGCCAGCAGCTTAGACTATTCACCCCTCCACTTT.

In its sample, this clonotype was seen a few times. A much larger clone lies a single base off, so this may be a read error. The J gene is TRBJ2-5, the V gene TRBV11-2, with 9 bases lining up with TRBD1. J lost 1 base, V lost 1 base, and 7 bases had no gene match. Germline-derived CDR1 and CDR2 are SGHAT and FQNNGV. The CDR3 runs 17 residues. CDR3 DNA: TGTGCCAGCAGCTTAGCGATTTCGACAGGGGGCCAAGAGACCCAGTACTTC. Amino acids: CASSLAISTGGQETQYF.

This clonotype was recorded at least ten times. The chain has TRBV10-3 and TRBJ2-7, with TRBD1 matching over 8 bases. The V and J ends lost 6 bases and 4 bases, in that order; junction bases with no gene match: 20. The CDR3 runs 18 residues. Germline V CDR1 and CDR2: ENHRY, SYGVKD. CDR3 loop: CAISGGTGDGRVTYEQYF. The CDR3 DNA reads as TGTGCCATCAGCGGAGGGACAGGTGATGGACGGGTTACGTACGAGCAGTACTTC.

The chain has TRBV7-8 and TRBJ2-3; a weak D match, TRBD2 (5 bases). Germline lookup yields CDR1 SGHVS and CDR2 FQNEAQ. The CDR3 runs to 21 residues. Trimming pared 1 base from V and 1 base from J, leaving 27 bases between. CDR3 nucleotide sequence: TGTGCCAGCAGCTTAGTCGCCTCCCTTGTTGGGAGACACGGGGGCACAGATACGCAGTATTTT. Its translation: CASSLVASLVGRHGGTDTQYF.

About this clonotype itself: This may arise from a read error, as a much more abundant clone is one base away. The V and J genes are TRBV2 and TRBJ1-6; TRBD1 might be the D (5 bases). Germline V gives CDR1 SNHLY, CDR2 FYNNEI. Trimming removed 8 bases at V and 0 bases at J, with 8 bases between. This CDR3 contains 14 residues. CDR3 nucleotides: TGTGCCAGCGGGGCGAGCTCCTATAATTCACCCCTCCACTTT. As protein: CASGASSYNSPLHF. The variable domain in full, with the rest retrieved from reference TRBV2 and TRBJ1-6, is EPEVTQTPSHQVTQMGQEVILRCVPISNHLYFYWYRQILGQKVEFLVSFYNNEISEKSEIFDDQFSVERPDGSNFTLKIRSTKLEDSAMYFCASGASSYNSPLHFGNGTRLTVT.

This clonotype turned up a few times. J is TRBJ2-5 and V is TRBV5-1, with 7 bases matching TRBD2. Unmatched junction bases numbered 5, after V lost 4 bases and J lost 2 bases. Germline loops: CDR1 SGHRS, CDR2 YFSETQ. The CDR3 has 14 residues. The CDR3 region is CASSLGLDQETQYF. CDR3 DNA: TGCGCCAGCAGCCTAGGACTAGATCAAGAGACCCAGTACTTC. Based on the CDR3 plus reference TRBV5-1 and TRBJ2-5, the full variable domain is KAGVTQTPRYLIKTRGQQVTLSCSPISGHRSVSWYQQTPGQGLQFLFEYFSETQRNKGNFPGRFSGRQFSNSRSEMNVSTLELGDSALYLCASSLGLDQETQYFGPGTRLLVL.

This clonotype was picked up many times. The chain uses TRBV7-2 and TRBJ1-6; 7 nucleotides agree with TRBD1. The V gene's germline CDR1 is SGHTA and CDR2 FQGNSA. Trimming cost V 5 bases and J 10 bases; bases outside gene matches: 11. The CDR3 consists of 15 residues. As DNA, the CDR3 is TGTGCCAGCAGCAAAATGACAGGGTATGAGTCACCCCTCCACTTT. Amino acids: CASSKMTGYESPLHF.

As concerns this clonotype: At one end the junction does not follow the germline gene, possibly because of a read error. DNA for the CDR3: TGCGCCAGCGGCCAAGTCTACGGGGGGGGAGAGACCCAGTACTTC. Translation: CASGQVYGGGETQYF. V gene TRBV4-1 combines with J gene TRBJ2-5, with TRBD2 matching over 8 bases. This CDR3 contains 15 residues. Germline V lookup: CDR1 MGHRA, CDR2 YSYEKL.

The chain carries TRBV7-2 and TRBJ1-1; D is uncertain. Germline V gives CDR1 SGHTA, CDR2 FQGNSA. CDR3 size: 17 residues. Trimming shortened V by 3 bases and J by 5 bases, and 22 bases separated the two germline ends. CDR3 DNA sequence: TGTGCCAGCAGCTTTCGTTTTGTGGCGGCATTAGAGACTGAAGCTTTCTTT. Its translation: CASSFRFVAALETEAFF.

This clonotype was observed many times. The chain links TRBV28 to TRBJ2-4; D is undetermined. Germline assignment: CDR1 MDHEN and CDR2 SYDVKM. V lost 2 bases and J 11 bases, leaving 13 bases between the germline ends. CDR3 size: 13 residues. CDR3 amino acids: CASSLVNYPVQYF. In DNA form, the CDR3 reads TGTGCCAGCAGTTTAGTTAACTACCCAGTTCAGTACTTC.

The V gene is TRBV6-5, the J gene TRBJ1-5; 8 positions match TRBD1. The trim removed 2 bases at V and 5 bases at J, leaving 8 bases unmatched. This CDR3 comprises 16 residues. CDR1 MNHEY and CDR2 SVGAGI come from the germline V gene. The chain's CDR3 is CASSYPGQGGHQPQHF. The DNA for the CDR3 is TGTGCCAGCAGTTACCCCGGACAGGGCGGGCATCAGCCCCAGCATTTT.

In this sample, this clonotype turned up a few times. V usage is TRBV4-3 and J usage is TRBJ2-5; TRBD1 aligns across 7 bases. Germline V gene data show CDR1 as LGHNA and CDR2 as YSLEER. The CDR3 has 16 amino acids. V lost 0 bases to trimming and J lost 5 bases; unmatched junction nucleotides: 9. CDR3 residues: CASSQDLGQSPETQYF. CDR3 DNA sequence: TGCGCCAGCAGCCAAGATTTGGGACAGAGCCCCGAGACCCAGTACTTC.

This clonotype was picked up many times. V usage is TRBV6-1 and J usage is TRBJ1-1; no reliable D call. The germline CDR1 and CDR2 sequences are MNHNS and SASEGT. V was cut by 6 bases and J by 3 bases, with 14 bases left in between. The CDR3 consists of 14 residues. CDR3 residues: CASRAGATDTEAFF. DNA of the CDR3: TGTGCCAGCAGAGCGGGCGCGACGGACACTGAAGCTTTCTTT.

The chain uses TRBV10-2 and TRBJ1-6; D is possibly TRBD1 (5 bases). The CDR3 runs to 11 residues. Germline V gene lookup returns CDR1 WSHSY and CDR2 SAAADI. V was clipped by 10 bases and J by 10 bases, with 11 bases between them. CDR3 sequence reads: CATSAGSPLHF. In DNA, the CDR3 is TGCGCCACCTCGGCAGGGTCACCCCTCCACTTT.

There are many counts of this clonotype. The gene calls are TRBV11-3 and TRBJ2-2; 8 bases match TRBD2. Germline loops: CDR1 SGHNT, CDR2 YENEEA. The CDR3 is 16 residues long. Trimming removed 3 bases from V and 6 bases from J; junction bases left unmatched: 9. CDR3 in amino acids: CASSFSLSGISGELFF. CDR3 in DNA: TGTGCCAGCAGCTTCTCCCTTAGCGGGATTTCCGGGGAGCTGTTTTTT.

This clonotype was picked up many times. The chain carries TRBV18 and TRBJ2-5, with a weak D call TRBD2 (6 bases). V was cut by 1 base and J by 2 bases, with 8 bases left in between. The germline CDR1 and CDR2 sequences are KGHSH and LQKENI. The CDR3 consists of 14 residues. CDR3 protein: CASSPRGGQETQYF. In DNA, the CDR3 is TGTGCCAGCTCACCACGCGGAGGGCAAGAGACCCAGTACTTC.

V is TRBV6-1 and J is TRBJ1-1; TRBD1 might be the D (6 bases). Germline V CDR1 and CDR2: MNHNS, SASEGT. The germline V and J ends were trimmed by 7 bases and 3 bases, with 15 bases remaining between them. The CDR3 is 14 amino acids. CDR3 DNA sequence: TGTGCCAGCATTTTTACGGGGGGCCACACTGAAGCTTTCTTT. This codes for CASIFTGGHTEAFF.

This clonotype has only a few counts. In nucleotides, the CDR3 is TGTGCCAGCAGCCCTAAGCCGGGGGACGAGCAGTACTTC. Its translation is CASSPKPGDEQYF. V is TRBV7-6 and J is TRBJ2-7, with D possibly being TRBD2 (6 bases). The CDR3 loop spans 13 amino acids. Trimming left V 5 bases short and J 5 bases short, with 13 bases between. Germline CDR1 SGHVS, CDR2 FNYEAQ.

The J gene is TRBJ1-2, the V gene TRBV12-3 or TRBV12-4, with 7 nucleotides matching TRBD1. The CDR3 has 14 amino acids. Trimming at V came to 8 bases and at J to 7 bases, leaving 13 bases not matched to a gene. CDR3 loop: CASGQKTGTCGYTF. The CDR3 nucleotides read TGTGCCAGCGGCCAAAAGACAGGGACCTGTGGCTACACCTTC.

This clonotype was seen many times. CDR3 DNA sequence: TGTGCCAGCCTAGAGGCTCCTAACACTGAAGCTTTCTTT. Its protein product is CASLEAPNTEAFF. The chain employs TRBV7-2 and TRBJ1-1; D gene ambiguous. The V gene lost 8 bases and the J gene lost 2 bases, with 12 bases spanning the gap. Germline V gene sequence: CDR1 SGHTA, CDR2 FQGNSA. This CDR3 region has 13 residues.

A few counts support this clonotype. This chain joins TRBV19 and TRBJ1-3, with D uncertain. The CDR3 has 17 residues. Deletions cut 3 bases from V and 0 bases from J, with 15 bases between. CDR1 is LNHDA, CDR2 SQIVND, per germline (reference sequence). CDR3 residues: CASSIAAAGFSGNTIYF. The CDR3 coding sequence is TGTGCCAGTAGTATTGCGGCGGCAGGCTTCTCTGGAAACACCATATATTTT.

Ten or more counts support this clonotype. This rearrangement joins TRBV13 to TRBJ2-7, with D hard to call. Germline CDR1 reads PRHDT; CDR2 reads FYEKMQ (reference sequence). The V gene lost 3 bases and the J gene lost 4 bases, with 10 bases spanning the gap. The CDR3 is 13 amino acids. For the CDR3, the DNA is TGTGCCAGCAGCTTGAGTGCGGCTTACGAGCAGTACTTC. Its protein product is CASSLSAAYEQYF.

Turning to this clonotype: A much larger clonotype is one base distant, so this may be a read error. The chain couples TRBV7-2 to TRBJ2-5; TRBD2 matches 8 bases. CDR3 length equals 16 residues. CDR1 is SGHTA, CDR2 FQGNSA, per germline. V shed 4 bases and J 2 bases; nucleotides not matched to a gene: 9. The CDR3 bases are TGTGCCAGCAGCTCCGAGACTAGCGTGTTTCAAGAGACCCAGTACTTC. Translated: CASSSETSVFQETQYF. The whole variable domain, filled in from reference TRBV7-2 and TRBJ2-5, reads GAGVSQSPSNKVTEKGKDVELRCDPISGHTALYWYRQSLGQGLEFLIYFQGNSAPDKSGLPSDRFSAERTGGSVSTLTIQRTQQEDSAVYLCASSSETSVFQETQYFGPGTRLLVL.